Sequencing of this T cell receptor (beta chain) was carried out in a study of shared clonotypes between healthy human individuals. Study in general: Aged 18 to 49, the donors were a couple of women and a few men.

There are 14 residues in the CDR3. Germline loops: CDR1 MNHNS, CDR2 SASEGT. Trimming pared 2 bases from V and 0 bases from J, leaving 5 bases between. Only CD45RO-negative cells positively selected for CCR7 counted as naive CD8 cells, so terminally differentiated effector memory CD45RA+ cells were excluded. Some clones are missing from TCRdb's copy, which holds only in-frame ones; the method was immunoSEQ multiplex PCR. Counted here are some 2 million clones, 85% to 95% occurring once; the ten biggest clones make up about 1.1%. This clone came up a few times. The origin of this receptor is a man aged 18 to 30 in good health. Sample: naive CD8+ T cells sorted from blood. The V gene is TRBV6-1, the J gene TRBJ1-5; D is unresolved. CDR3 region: CASSELVSNQPQHF. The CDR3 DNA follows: TGTGCCAGCAGTGAATTAGTTAGCAATCAGCCCCAGCATTTT.